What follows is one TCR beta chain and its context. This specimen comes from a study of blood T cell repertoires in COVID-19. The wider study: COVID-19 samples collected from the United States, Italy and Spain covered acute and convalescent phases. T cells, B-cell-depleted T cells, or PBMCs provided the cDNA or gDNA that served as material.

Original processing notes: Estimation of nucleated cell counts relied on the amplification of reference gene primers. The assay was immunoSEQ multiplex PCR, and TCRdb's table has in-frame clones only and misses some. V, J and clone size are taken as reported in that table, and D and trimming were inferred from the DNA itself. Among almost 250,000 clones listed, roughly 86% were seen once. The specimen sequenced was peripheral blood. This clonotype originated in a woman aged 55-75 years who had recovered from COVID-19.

CDR3 sequence reads: CASSEWASGVRETQYF. The CDR3 coding sequence is TGTGCCAGCAGTGAATGGGCTAGCGGGGTGAGGGAGACCCAGTACTTC. The V and J genes are TRBV6-1 and TRBJ2-5; 9 positions agree with TRBD2. The J segment lost 5 bases and the V segment lost 2 bases, leaving 9 bases of the junction unmatched. The CDR3 totals 16 residues. CDR1 MNHNS and CDR2 SASEGT come from the germline V gene.